Below are 10 T cell receptor beta chains sequenced from a single sample in a study of blood T cell repertoires in COVID-19. Clones were read by immunoSEQ multiplex PCR, and TCRdb kept only the in-frame ones, dropping some. Found here are about 210,000 clones, approximately 80% of them singletons; the top ten hold roughly 13%. The specimen was peripheral blood. These receptors originate from a human donor in a cohort sampled during active COVID-19.

The chain carries TRBV5-4 and TRBJ2-2; a weak D match, TRBD1 (6 bases). Germline V gene data show CDR1 as SGHNT and CDR2 as YYREEE (reference sequence). Trimming left V 3 bases short and J 2 bases short, with 11 bases between. CDR3 length: 15 residues. For the CDR3, the DNA is TGTGCCAGCAGCTATCAAGGGGGAAACACCGGGGAGCTGTTTTTT. Translated: CASSYQGGNTGELFF. Using reference TRBV5-4 and TRBJ2-2 for the parts outside the CDR3, the full variable domain is ETGVTQSPTHLIKTRGQQVTLRCSSQSGHNTVSWYQQALGQGPQFIFQYYREEENGRGNFPPRFSGLQFPNYSSELNVNALELDDSALYLCASSYQGGNTGELFFGEGSRLTVL.

This clone was observed at least ten times. The chain employs TRBV15 and TRBJ1-2, with D tentatively TRBD1 (5 bases). Germline assignment: CDR1 LNHNV and CDR2 YYDKDF (reference sequence). This CDR3 has 19 amino acids. Trimming stripped 0 bases from V and 2 bases from J, with 22 bases between. The CDR3 nucleotides are TGTGCCACCAGCAGAGATTTAATGGCAGGGACTGGTGTGAACTATGGCTACACCTTC. It is translated as CATSRDLMAGTGVNYGYTF. Filled out from reference TRBV15 and TRBJ1-2, the complete variable domain reads DAMVIQNPRYQVTQFGKPVTLSCSQTLNHNVMYWYQQKSSQAPKLLFHYYDKDFNNEADTPDNFQSRRPNTSFCFLDIRSPGLGDTAMYLCATSRDLMAGTGVNYGYTFGSGTRLTVV.

The chain uses TRBV10-2 and TRBJ2-7; 7 bases match TRBD2. The CDR3 consists of 13 residues. CDR1 and CDR2 from the germline V gene are WSHSY and SAAADI. V lost 7 bases to trimming and J lost 6 bases; unmatched junction nucleotides: 9. This CDR3 reads CASTFGGGGEQYF. CDR3 DNA sequence: TGCGCCAGCACTTTCGGTGGGGGGGGCGAGCAGTACTTC.

The rearrangement links TRBV5-1 to TRBJ1-6; D remains ambiguous. Germline values: CDR1 SGHRS, CDR2 YFSETQ. This CDR3 is built from 15 residues. V shed 3 bases and J shed 14 bases, with 21 bases lying between them. In nucleotides, the CDR3 is TGCGCCAGCAGCTCTTCAATTGTGGGGAGGAGATCCCTCCACTTT. It yields the protein CASSSSIVGRRSLHF. Variable domain in full (rest from reference TRBV5-1 and TRBJ1-6): KAGVTQTPRYLIKTRGQQVTLSCSPISGHRSVSWYQQTPGQGLQFLFEYFSETQRNKGNFPGRFSGRQFSNSRSEMNVSTLELGDSALYLCASSSSIVGRRSLHFGNGTRLTVT.

The chain recombines TRBV4-1 with TRBJ2-1; D remains ambiguous. The V gene lost 0 bases and the J gene lost 7 bases, with 10 bases spanning the gap. Per the germline V gene, CDR1 is MGHRA and CDR2 is YSYEKL. This CDR3 spans 14 amino acids. CDR3 bases: TGCGCCAGCAGCCAAGATGCACCCGGGAATGAGCAGTTCTTC. Translating gives CASSQDAPGNEQFF.

This chain connects TRBV5-1 to TRBJ2-7, with D unresolved. This CDR3 has 14 amino acids. Looked up from germline, CDR1 is SGHRS and CDR2 is YFSETQ. V was pared by 2 bases and J by 2 bases, with 11 bases between. The CDR3 DNA sequence: TGCGCCAGCAGCTTAATGGCAGATACCTACGAGCAGTACTTC. This encodes CASSLMADTYEQYF.

The chain recombines TRBV4-2 with TRBJ1-5; 12 positions agree with TRBD1. Germline CDR1 is LGHNA and CDR2 is YNFKEQ. After removal of 4 bases from V and 1 base from J, the junction contained 5 bases not matched to a gene. This CDR3 comprises 17 residues. The CDR3 nucleotides are TGTGCCAGCAGCCGAGGGACAGGGGGCATCAGCAATCAGCCCCAGCATTTT. It translates to CASSRGTGGISNQPQHF.

The V and J genes are TRBV9 and TRBJ2-7, with 7 bases matching TRBD1. Germline V CDR1 and CDR2: SGDLS, YYNGEE. The CDR3 contains 14 residues. Germline trimming cut 6 bases from V and 4 bases from J; bases unmatched to any gene: 10. The CDR3 loop is CASNREGGRYEQYF. CDR3 nucleotides: TGTGCCAGCAACCGAGAAGGGGGCCGGTACGAGCAGTACTTC. The variable domain in full, completed from reference TRBV9 and TRBJ2-7, reads DSGVTQTPKHLITATGQRVTLRCSPRSGDLSVYWYQQSLDQGLQFLIQYYNGEERAKGNILERFSAQQFPDLHSELNLSSLELGDSALYFCASNREGGRYEQYFGPGTRLTVT.

The chain is built from TRBV6-1 and TRBJ2-5; D unresolved. The CDR3 contains 15 residues. The V and J ends lost 1 base and 5 bases respectively, with 14 bases between them. Germline CDR1 MNHNS, CDR2 SASEGT. The CDR3 region is CASSEVNAETETQYF. The CDR3 DNA reads as TGTGCCAGCAGTGAAGTTAACGCGGAGACGGAGACCCAGTACTTC.

The V gene is TRBV3-1 (or the pseudogene TRBV3-2), the J gene TRBJ2-1; D gene uncertain. The CDR3 is 14 amino acids. Germline CDR1 and CDR2: LGHDT and YNNKEL (reference sequence). Trimming took 3 bases from V and 6 from J, leaving 12 bases between them. In nucleotides, the CDR3 is TGTGCCAGCAGCCAGCAAACAGAGAGCAATGAGCAGTTCTTC. This encodes CASSQQTESNEQFF.